Each of the 27 T cell receptor beta chains below was sequenced from the same sample in a study of T cell clones after liver transplantation. Some clones are missing from TCRdb's copy, which holds only in-frame ones; the method was immunoSEQ multiplex PCR. The sample holds around 70,000 clones, 85% to 95% seen once. This material consisted of CD4+ T cells from blood, taken about 25 months after liver transplant. Receptors were obtained from a human patient who received a liver transplant. A subset of T cells may come from the graft donor.

The chain joins TRBV19 to TRBJ2-3; 8 nucleotides align to TRBD1. Germline CDR1 reads LNHDA; CDR2 reads SQIVND (reference sequence). V trimming: 6 bases; J trimming: 0 bases; junction bases outside the gene matches: 2. CDR3 length: 14 amino acids. The CDR3 here is CASSQGASTDTQYF. In DNA, the CDR3 is TGTGCCAGTAGCCAGGGGGCTAGCACAGATACGCAGTATTTT. The variable domain in full, completed from reference TRBV19 and TRBJ2-3, reads DGGITQSPKYLFRKEGQNVTLSCEQNLNHDAMYWYRQDPGQGLRLIYYSQIVNDFQKGDIAEGYSVSREKKESFPLTVTSAQKNPTAFYLCASSQGASTDTQYFGPGTRLTVL.

The table lists this clone with a count of one. The chain carries TRBV7-3 and TRBJ2-1, with 9 nucleotides matching TRBD2. CDR1 and CDR2 (germline): SGHTA, FQGTGA. J was trimmed by 9 bases and V by 4 bases; bases with no gene match: 22. CDR3 length: 19 amino acids. CDR3 nucleotides: TGTGCCAGCAGCTCAATACCGAGGACGGAATTAGCGGGAGAAGTTGAGCAGTTCTTC. This translates into CASSSIPRTELAGEVEQFF.

This clone is a singleton in its sample. The V and J genes are TRBV7-3 and TRBJ2-4; no clear D. Germline V gives CDR1 SGHTA, CDR2 FQGTGA. The CDR3 spans 15 residues. V dropped 4 bases and J dropped 1 base, with 11 bases sitting between them. The CDR3 loop is CASSWRSLAKNIQYF. The CDR3 region has the DNA TGTGCCAGCAGCTGGCGATCCTTGGCCAAAAACATTCAGTACTTC.

The chain carries TRBV2 and TRBJ1-1, with a tentative D call TRBD1 (6 bases). The germline V and J ends were trimmed by 4 bases and 4 bases, with 13 bases remaining between them. Germline V CDR1 and CDR2: SNHLY, FYNNEI. The CDR3 covers 14 residues. The CDR3 here is CASSAQGLGTEAFF. CDR3 sequence (DNA): TGTGCCAGCAGTGCACAGGGATTAGGCACTGAAGCTTTCTTT.

The chain couples TRBV5-1 to TRBJ2-7; D gene ambiguous. V was trimmed by 5 bases and J by 3 bases, leaving 12 bases between them. This CDR3 is 13 amino acids long. Germline lookup yields CDR1 SGHRS and CDR2 YFSETQ. CDR3 sequence: CASSWTSNYEQYF. CDR3 bases: TGCGCCAGCAGTTGGACCTCTAACTACGAGCAGTACTTC.

This chain connects TRBV13 to TRBJ2-1; possibly TRBD2 for D (5 bases). Trimming stripped 3 bases from V and 4 bases from J, with 10 bases between. The germline gives CDR1 PRHDT, CDR2 FYEKMQ (reference sequence). CDR3 length: 14 amino acids. As DNA, the CDR3 is TGTGCCAGCAGCTTTATCCGGACTTACAATGAGCAGTTCTTC. Its translation is CASSFIRTYNEQFF. The entire variable domain, with the rest obtained from reference TRBV13 and TRBJ2-1, is as follows: AAGVIQSPRHLIKEKRETATLKCYPIPRHDTVYWYQQGPGQDPQFLISFYEKMQSDKGSIPDRFSAQQFSDYHSELNMSSLELGDSALYFCASSFIRTYNEQFFGPGTRLTVL.

This clone was detected only once. V gene TRBV2 combines with J gene TRBJ2-5; no definite D call. Trimming removed 5 bases from V and 7 bases from J, with 8 bases in between. CDR1 and CDR2 from the germline V gene are SNHLY and FYNNEI. The CDR3 totals 11 residues. The DNA for the CDR3 is TGTGCCAGCAGTTCCTTTGGGACCCAGTACTTC. It encodes CASSSFGTQYF.

The CDR3 region has the DNA TGTGCCAGCAGCTTACAAGCCGGGACTAGCGGTTACAATGAGCAGTTCTTC. Its protein product is CASSLQAGTSGYNEQFF. The chain recombines TRBV7-3 with TRBJ2-1, with TRBD2 matching over 11 bases. Germline V gives CDR1 SGHTA, CDR2 FQGTGA. The ends lost 2 bases at V and 4 bases at J; junction bases unmatched: 7. There are 17 residues in the CDR3.

The sample holds one count of this clone. The gene calls are TRBV7-3 and TRBJ1-2; D is unresolved. The CDR3 is 13 residues long. In germline, CDR1 is SGHTA, CDR2 FQGTGA. Trimming took 2 bases from V and 4 from J, leaving 8 bases between them. The CDR3 reads CASSLLPGYGYTF. The CDR3, as DNA: TGTGCCAGCAGCTTACTACCCGGCTATGGCTACACCTTC.

About this clone: Other DNA sequences of this sample code for an identical CDR3. The J gene is TRBJ2-5, the V gene TRBV7-2; D unclear. This CDR3 is 12 amino acids long. Trimming took 1 base from V and 5 from J, leaving 5 bases between them. Germline V lookup: CDR1 SGHTA, CDR2 FQGNSA. CDR3 sequence: CASSLVGETQYF. CDR3 nucleotides: TGTGCCAGCAGCTTAGTAGGGGAGACCCAGTACTTC.

This rearrangement joins TRBV19 to TRBJ1-1; a possible D gene is TRBD1 (5 bases). This CDR3 is 15 amino acids long. V lost 2 bases and J lost 2, with 12 bases in between. The V gene's germline CDR1 is LNHDA and CDR2 SQIVND (reference sequence). This CDR3 is CASSINRRGNTEAFF. The CDR3 region has the DNA TGTGCCAGTAGTATAAACAGGAGGGGTAACACTGAAGCTTTCTTT.

The chain carries TRBV4-1 and TRBJ2-1, with 11 bases identical to TRBD1. The CDR3 runs to 16 residues. Losses at the gene ends were 1 base for V and 7 bases for J; bases not matched to a gene: 6. The V gene's germline CDR1 is MGHRA and CDR2 YSYEKL. This CDR3 reads CASSQGPGQGGNEQFF. In DNA, the CDR3 is TGCGCCAGCAGCCAAGGACCGGGACAGGGGGGTAATGAGCAGTTCTTC.

A few counts support this clone. V gene TRBV9 combines with J gene TRBJ1-5; maybe TRBD1 (6 bases). Germline V gene sequence: CDR1 SGDLS, CDR2 YYNGEE. The CDR3 has 15 residues. Trimming removed 0 bases from V and 5 bases from J, with 12 bases in between. The CDR3 reads CASSVDRVQDQPQHF. DNA of the CDR3: TGTGCCAGCAGCGTAGACAGGGTTCAGGATCAGCCCCAGCATTTT.

The chain is built from TRBV4-2 and TRBJ2-1, with D perhaps TRBD2 (6 bases). The germline V gene has CDR1 LGHNA and CDR2 YNFKEQ. The V gene lost 4 bases and the J gene lost 4 bases, with 17 bases spanning the gap. This CDR3 region has 16 residues. As DNA, the CDR3 is TGTGCCAGCAGCCCCGGAGGAAGCGGGCAATACAATGAGCAGTTCTTC. Encoded protein: CASSPGGSGQYNEQFF.

This clone came up a few times. The same CDR3 arises from other DNA sequences in this sample as well. The rearrangement links TRBV7-2 to TRBJ2-5; no reliable D call. The V and J ends lost 2 bases and 4 bases respectively, with 8 bases between them. Germline assignment: CDR1 SGHTA and CDR2 FQGNSA. The CDR3 length is 13 residues. Here the CDR3 reads CASSLSLGETQYF. CDR3 nucleotides: TGTGCCAGCAGCTTATCACTGGGAGAGACCCAGTACTTC.

The V gene is TRBV27, the J gene TRBJ2-3, with 8 bases matching TRBD2. Germline V lookup: CDR1 MNHEY, CDR2 SMNVEV (reference sequence). The CDR3 totals 15 residues. The ends lost 1 base at V and 4 bases at J; junction bases unmatched: 4. CDR3 residues: CASSLYTSGPDTQYF. The CDR3 bases are TGTGCCAGCAGTTTATATACTAGCGGCCCAGATACGCAGTATTTT.

DNA of the CDR3: TGTGCCAGCAGCTTAGGGCCGGAGGACGAGCAGTACTTC. Amino acids: CASSLGPEDEQYF. The chain employs TRBV7-3 and TRBJ2-7; D possibly corresponds to TRBD2 (5 bases). Per germline, CDR1 SGHTA and CDR2 FQGTGA. Trimming removed 2 bases at V and 5 bases at J, with 10 bases between. This CDR3 has 13 amino acids. Looking up the rest from reference TRBV7-3 and TRBJ2-7 gives the full variable domain: GAGVSQTPSNKVTEKGKYVELRCDPISGHTALYWYRQSLGQGPEFLIYFQGTGAADDSGLPNDRFFAVRPEGSVSTLKIQRTERGDSAVYLCASSLGPEDEQYFGPGTRLTVT.

V usage is TRBV6-1 and J usage is TRBJ2-1, with 8 nucleotides matching TRBD2. This CDR3 comprises 15 residues. The ends lost 1 base at V and 3 bases at J; junction bases unmatched: 2. Germline lookup yields CDR1 MNHNS and CDR2 SASEGT. CDR3 sequence: CASSEGLALYNEQFF. The DNA of the CDR3 is TGTGCCAGCAGTGAAGGACTAGCGCTCTACAATGAGCAGTTCTTC.

The gene calls are TRBV27 and TRBJ2-7; maybe TRBD1 (6 bases). This CDR3 has 12 amino acids. Deletions cut 6 bases from V and 3 bases from J, with 9 bases between. Germline V gene sequence: CDR1 MNHEY, CDR2 SMNVEV (reference sequence). The chain's CDR3 is CASSRDNYEQYF. The CDR3 bases are TGTGCCAGCAGCAGGGACAACTACGAGCAGTACTTC.

The chain carries TRBV5-4 and TRBJ2-7; 10 bases line up with TRBD2. This CDR3 has 15 residues. Germline CDR1 reads SGHNT; CDR2 reads YYREEE (reference sequence). The trim removed 2 bases at V and 2 bases at J, leaving 4 bases unmatched. The CDR3 is CASSLTGTSAYEQYF. The CDR3 bases are TGTGCCAGCAGCTTAACCGGGACTAGCGCCTACGAGCAGTACTTC.

The gene calls are TRBV6-1 and TRBJ2-5; D might be TRBD1 (6 bases). The V gene's germline CDR1 is MNHNS and CDR2 SASEGT. Deletions cut 7 bases from V and 1 base from J, with 16 bases between. The CDR3 loop spans 15 amino acids. The CDR3 DNA follows: TGTGCCAGCACCCTGGTGGGGGCGCCCCAAGAGACCCAGTACTTC. This translates into CASTLVGAPQETQYF.

V usage is TRBV4-3 and J usage is TRBJ1-1; D is ambiguous. In germline, CDR1 is LGHNA, CDR2 YSLEER. The CDR3 is 15 residues long. Trimming cost V 4 bases and J 1 base, with 13 bases left between them. The CDR3 region has the DNA TGCGCCAGCAGCCCACGCAGACAAGGGAACACTGAAGCTTTCTTT. This codes for CASSPRRQGNTEAFF.

The chain combines TRBV6-1 with TRBJ2-1, with D unclear. The CDR3 sequence is 16 residues long. The V gene's germline CDR1 is MNHNS and CDR2 SASEGT. The V and J ends lost 1 base and 1 base respectively, with 11 bases between them. This CDR3 reads CASSEEVADSYNEQFF. CDR3 in DNA: TGTGCCAGCAGTGAAGAGGTCGCAGATTCCTACAATGAGCAGTTCTTC.

The genes are TRBV7-2 and TRBJ2-7, with D hard to call. Germline V lookup: CDR1 SGHTA, CDR2 FQGNSA. The CDR3 has 13 residues. V was clipped by 4 bases and J by 3 bases, with 10 bases between them. The CDR3 is CASSSRVFYEQYF. The CDR3 nucleotides read TGTGCCAGCAGCTCTAGGGTTTTCTACGAGCAGTACTTC. Filled out from reference TRBV7-2 and TRBJ2-7, the complete variable domain reads GAGVSQSPSNKVTEKGKDVELRCDPISGHTALYWYRQSLGQGLEFLIYFQGNSAPDKSGLPSDRFSAERTGGSVSTLTIQRTQQEDSAVYLCASSSRVFYEQYFGPGTRLTVT.

The V gene is TRBV5-4, the J gene TRBJ2-3; maybe TRBD1 (6 bases). V was trimmed by 4 bases and J by 2 bases, leaving 8 bases between them. CDR3 length: 13 amino acids. Looked up from germline, CDR1 is SGHNT and CDR2 is YYREEE (reference sequence). CDR3 amino acids: CASSRDNTDTQYF. The CDR3, as DNA: TGTGCCAGCAGCCGGGACAACACAGATACGCAGTATTTT.

This chain joins TRBV18 and TRBJ1-1; D gene uncertain. The V gene lost 6 bases and the J gene lost 1 base, with 9 bases spanning the gap. Per the germline V gene, CDR1 is KGHSH and CDR2 is LQKENI. CDR3 length: 13 amino acids. The chain's CDR3 is CASSLQENTEAFF. CDR3 nucleotide sequence: TGTGCCAGCTCCCTCCAGGAGAACACTGAAGCTTTCTTT.

The chain has TRBV28 and TRBJ1-2; D remains unclear. With 6 bases removed from V and 4 bases from J, the gap between germline ends came to 12 bases. From germline, CDR1 is MDHEN and CDR2 SYDVKM. The CDR3 length is 13 residues. CDR3 nucleotides: TGTGCCAGCAGCTACACATCCGGCTATGGCTACACCTTC. Protein sequence: CASSYTSGYGYTF.